The text below deals with one TCR beta chain. TCRdb's table, derived via immunoSEQ multiplex PCR, lists solely in-frame clones and lacks some. The table shows about 50,000 clones, with about 83% occurring only once. The sample is drawn from a study of blood T cell repertoires in COVID-19. The germline V gene encodes CDR1 SGHTA and CDR2 FQGNSA. The CDR3 sequence is 16 residues long. V was pared by 4 bases and J by 6 bases, with 13 bases of the junction left unmatched. V and J are TRBV7-2 and TRBJ1-2; 8 bases map to TRBD1. The sequencing sample was made of peripheral blood. This receptor was identified in a woman in her sixties or seventies with acute or convalescent COVID-19. In DNA form, the CDR3 reads TGTGCCAGCAGCTACAGGGGGGCGACAGGGGCTCATGGCTACACCTTC. Protein sequence: CASSYRGATGAHGYTF.